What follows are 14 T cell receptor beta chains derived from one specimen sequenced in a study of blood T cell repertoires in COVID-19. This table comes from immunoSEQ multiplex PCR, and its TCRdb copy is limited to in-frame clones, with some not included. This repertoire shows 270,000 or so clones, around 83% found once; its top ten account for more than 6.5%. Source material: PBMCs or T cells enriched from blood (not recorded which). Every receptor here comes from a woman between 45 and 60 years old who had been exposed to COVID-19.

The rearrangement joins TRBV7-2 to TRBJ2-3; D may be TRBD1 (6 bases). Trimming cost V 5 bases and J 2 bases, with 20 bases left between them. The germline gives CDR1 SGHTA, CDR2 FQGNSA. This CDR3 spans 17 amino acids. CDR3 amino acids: CASSRPGHRLHTDTQYF. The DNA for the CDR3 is TGTGCCAGCAGCCGGCCGGGACACAGACTCCACACAGATACGCAGTATTTT.

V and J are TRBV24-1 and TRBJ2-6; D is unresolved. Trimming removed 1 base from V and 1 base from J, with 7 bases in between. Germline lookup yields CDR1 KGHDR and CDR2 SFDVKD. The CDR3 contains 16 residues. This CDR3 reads CATSDFPGSGANVLTF. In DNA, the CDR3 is TGTGCCACCAGTGATTTTCCAGGATCTGGGGCCAACGTCCTGACTTTC.

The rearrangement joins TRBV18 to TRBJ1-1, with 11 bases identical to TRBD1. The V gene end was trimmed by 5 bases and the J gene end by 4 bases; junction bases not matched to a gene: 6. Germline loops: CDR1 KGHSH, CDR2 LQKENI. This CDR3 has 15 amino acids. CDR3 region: CASSTLGTGGTEAFF. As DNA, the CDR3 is TGTGCCAGCTCAACCCTTGGGACAGGGGGCACTGAAGCTTTCTTT.

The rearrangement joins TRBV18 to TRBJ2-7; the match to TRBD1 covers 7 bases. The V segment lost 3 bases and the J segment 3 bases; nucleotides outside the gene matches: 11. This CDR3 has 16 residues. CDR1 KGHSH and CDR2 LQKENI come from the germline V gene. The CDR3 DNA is TGTGCCAGCTCACCGACCGGGACAGTGACTTTCTACGAGCAGTACTTC. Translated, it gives CASSPTGTVTFYEQYF. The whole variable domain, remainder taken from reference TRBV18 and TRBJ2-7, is NAGVMQNPRHLVRRRGQEARLRCSPMKGHSHVYWYRQLPEEGLKFMVYLQKENIIDESGMPKERFSAEFPKEGPSILRIQQVVRGDSAAYFCASSPTGTVTFYEQYFGPGTRLTVT.

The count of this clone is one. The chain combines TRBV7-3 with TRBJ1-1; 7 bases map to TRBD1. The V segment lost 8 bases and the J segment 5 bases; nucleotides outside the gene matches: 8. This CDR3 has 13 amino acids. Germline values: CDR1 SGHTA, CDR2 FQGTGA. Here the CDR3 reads CASGIQGRTEAFF. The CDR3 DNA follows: TGTGCCAGCGGAATACAGGGGAGGACTGAAGCTTTCTTT.

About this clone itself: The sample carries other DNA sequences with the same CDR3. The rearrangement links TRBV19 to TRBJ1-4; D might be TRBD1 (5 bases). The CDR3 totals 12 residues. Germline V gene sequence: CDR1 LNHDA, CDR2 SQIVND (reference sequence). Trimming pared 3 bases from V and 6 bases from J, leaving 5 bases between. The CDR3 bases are TGTGCCAGTAGTATCAGGGATGAAAAACTGTTTTTT. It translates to CASSIRDEKLFF.

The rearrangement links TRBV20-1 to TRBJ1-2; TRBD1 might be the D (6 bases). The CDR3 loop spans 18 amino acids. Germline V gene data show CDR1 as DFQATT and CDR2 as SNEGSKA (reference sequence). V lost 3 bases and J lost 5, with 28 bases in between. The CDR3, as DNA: TGCAGTGCTAGTACTTACCGGATTCAGGGGAAGGCAGCTTATGGCTACACCTTC. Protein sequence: CSASTYRIQGKAAYGYTF.

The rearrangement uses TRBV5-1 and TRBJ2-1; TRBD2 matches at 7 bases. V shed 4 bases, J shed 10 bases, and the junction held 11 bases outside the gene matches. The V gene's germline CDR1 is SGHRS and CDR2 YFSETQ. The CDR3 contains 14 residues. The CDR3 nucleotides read TGCGCCAGCAGCGACGGGACTACACTTTCAGAGCAGTTCTTC. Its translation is CASSDGTTLSEQFF.

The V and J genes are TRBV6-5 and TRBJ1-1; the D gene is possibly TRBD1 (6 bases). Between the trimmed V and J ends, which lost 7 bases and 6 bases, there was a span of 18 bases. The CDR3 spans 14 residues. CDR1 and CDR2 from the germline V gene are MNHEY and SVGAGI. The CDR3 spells CASTEFRGGSEAFF. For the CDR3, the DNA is TGTGCCAGCACCGAGTTTCGGGGGGGCTCTGAAGCTTTCTTT.

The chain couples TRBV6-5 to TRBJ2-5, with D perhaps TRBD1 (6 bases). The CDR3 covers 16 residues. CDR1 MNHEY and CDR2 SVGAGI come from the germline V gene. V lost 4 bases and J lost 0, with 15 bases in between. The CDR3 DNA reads TGTGCCAGCAGTTTTCAACAGGGCGGTTACCAAGAGACCCAGTACTTC. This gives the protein CASSFQQGGYQETQYF.

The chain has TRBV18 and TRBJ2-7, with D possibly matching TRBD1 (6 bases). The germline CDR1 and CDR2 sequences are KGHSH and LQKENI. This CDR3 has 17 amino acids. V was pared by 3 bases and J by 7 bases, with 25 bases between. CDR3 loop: CASSPAFRDTSREEQYF. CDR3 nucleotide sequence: TGTGCCAGCTCACCGGCCTTCCGGGACACCTCCAGGGAAGAGCAGTACTTC.

The CDR3: CASSPRTGFMNTEAFF. The CDR3 DNA follows: TGTGCCAGCAGCCCGAGGACAGGGTTCATGAACACTGAAGCTTTCTTT. The chain has TRBV7-9 and TRBJ1-1; 8 positions match TRBD1. Germline V gene sequence: CDR1 SEHNR, CDR2 FQNEAQ (reference sequence). There are 16 residues in the CDR3. Losses at the gene ends were 5 bases for V and 0 bases for J; bases not matched to a gene: 8.

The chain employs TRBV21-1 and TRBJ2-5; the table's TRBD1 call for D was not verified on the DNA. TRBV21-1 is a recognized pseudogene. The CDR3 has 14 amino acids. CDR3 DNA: TGTGCCAGCAGCATCCCCCAAAGCAGGGAGACCCAGTACTTC. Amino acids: CASSIPQSRETQYF.

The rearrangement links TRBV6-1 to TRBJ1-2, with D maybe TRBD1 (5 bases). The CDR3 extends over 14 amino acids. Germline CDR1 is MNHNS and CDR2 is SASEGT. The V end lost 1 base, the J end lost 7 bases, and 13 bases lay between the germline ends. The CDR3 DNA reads TGTGCCAGCAGTGAAGGGCAGGGCCGTCTTGGCTACACCTTC. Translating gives CASSEGQGRLGYTF.